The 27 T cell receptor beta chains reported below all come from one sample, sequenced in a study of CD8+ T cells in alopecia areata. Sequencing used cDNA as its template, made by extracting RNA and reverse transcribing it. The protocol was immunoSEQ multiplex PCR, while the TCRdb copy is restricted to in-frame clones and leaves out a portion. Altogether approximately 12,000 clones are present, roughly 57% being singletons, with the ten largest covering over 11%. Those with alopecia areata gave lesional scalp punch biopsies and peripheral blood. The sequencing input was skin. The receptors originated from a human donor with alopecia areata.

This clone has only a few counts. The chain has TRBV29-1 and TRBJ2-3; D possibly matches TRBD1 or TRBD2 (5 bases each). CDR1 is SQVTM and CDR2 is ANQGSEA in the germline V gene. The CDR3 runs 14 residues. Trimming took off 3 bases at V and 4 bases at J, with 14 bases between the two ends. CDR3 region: CSVDRSGSADTQYF. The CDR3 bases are TGCAGCGTTGATAGGTCAGGGAGTGCAGATACGCAGTATTTT.

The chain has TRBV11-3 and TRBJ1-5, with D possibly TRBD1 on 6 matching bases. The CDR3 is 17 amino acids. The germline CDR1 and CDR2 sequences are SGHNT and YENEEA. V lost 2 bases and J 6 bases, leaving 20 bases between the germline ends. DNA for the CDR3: TGTGCCAGCAGCTTACAGCGTCACAGGGCAAAGGTTCAGCCCCAGCATTTT. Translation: CASSLQRHRAKVQPQHF.

For the CDR3, the DNA is TGTGCCAGCAGCTTAGGGTTCGGCAACACAGATACGCAGTATTTT. Amino acids: CASSLGFGNTDTQYF. The chain employs TRBV7-6 and TRBJ2-3; D is unclear. CDR1 is SGHVS and CDR2 is FNYEAQ in the germline V gene. V gave up 1 base and J gave up 2 bases, with 10 bases separating them. This CDR3 region has 15 residues.

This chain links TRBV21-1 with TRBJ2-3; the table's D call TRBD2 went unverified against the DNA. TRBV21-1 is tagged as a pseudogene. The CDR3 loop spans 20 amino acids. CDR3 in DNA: TGTGCCAGCAGCAAGGAGGGACCGGGACTAGCGGGGGTTGTTACGGATACGCAGTATTTT. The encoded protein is CASSKEGPGLAGVVTDTQYF.

The CDR3 DNA reads TGTGCCACCAGCAAACATTACAATGAGCAGTTCTTC. This gives the protein CATSKHYNEQFF. V gene TRBV15 combines with J gene TRBJ2-1; D unclear. Trimming pared 4 bases from V and 4 bases from J, leaving 5 bases between. The CDR3 is 12 amino acids. Germline V gene data show CDR1 as LNHNV and CDR2 as YYDKDF (reference sequence).

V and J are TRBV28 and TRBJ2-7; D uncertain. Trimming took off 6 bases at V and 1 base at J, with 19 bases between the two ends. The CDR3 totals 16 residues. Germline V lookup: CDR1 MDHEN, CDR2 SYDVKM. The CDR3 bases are TGTGCCAGCAGCCTCGTCAGGCGAACGGGTTCCTACGAGCAGTACTTC. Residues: CASSLVRRTGSYEQYF.

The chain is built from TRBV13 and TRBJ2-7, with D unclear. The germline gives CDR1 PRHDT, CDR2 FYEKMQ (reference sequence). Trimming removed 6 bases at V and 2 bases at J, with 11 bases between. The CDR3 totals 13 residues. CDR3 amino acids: CASRLQGTYEQYF. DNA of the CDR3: TGTGCCAGCAGGCTACAAGGTACCTACGAGCAGTACTTC.

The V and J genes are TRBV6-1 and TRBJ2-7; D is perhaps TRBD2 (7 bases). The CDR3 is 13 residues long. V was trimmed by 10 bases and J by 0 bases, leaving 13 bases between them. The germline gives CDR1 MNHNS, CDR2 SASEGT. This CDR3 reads CATQGGLSYEQYF. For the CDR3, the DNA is TGTGCCACACAGGGAGGGCTCTCCTACGAGCAGTACTTC.

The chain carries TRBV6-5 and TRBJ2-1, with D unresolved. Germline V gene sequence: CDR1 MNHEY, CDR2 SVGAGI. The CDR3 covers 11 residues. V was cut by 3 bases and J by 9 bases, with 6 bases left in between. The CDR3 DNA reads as TGTGCCAGCAGTTATCCCAGTGAGCAGTTCTTC. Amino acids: CASSYPSEQFF.

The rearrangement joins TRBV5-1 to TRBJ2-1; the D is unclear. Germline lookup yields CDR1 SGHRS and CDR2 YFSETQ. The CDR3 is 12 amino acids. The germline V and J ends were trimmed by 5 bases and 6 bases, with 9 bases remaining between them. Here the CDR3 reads CASRGPGNEQFF. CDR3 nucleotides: TGCGCCAGCAGAGGACCCGGCAATGAGCAGTTCTTC.

The CDR3: CASSTGGTQYF. As DNA, the CDR3 is TGTGCCAGCAGCACGGGAGGGACCCAGTACTTC. The V and J genes are TRBV5-6 and TRBJ2-5; 7 positions match TRBD2. This CDR3 has 11 amino acids. CDR1 and CDR2 from the germline V gene are SGHDT and YYEEEE. Trimming cost V 4 bases and J 7 bases; bases outside gene matches: 1.

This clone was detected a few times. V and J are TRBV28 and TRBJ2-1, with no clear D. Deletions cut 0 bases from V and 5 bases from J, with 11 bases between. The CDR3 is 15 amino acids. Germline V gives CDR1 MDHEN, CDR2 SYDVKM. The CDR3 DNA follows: TGTGCCAGCAGTTTATGGACTCCCCTAAACAATGAGCAGTTCTTC. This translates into CASSLWTPLNNEQFF.

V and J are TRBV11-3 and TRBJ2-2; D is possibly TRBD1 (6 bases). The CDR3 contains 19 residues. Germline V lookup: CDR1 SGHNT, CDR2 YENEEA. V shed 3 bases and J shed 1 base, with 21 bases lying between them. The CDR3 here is CASSLYDRFSAGNTGELFF. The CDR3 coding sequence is TGTGCCAGCAGCTTGTATGACAGGTTTAGTGCGGGGAACACCGGGGAGCTGTTTTTT. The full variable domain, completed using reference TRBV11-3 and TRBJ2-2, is EAGVVQSPRYKIIEKKQPVAFWCNPISGHNTLYWYLQNLGQGPELLIRYENEEAVDDSQLPKDRFSAERLKGVDSTLKIQPAELGDSAVYLCASSLYDRFSAGNTGELFFGEGSRLTVL.

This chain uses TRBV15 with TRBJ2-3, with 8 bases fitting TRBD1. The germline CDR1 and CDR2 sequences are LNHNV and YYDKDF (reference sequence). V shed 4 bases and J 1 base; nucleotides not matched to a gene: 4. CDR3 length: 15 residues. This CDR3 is CATSKKTGGTDTQYF. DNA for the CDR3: TGTGCCACCAGCAAAAAGACAGGGGGCACAGATACGCAGTATTTT.

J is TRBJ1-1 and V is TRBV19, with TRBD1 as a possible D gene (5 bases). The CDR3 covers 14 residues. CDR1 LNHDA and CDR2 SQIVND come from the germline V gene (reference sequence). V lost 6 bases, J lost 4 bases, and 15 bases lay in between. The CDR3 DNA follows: TGTGCCAGTAGCTATACAGGAGGTGGCACTGAAGCTTTCTTT. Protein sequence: CASSYTGGGTEAFF.

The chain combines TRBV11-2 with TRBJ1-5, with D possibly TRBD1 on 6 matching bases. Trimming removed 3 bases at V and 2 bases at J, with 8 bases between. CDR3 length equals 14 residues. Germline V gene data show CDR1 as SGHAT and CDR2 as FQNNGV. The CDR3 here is CASSLNRGNQPQHF. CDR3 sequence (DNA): TGTGCCAGCAGCTTGAACAGGGGCAATCAGCCCCAGCATTTT.

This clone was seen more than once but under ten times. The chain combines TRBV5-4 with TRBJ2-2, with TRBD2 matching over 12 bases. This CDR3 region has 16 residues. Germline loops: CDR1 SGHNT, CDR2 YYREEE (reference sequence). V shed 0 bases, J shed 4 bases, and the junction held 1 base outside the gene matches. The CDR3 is CASSLGLAGATGELFF. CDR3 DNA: TGTGCCAGCAGCTTGGGACTAGCGGGGGCCACCGGGGAGCTGTTTTTT.

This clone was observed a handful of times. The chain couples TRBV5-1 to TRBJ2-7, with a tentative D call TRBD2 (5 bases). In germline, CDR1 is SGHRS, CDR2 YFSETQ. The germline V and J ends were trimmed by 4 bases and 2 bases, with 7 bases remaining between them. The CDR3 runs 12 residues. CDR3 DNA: TGCGCCAGCAGCCGGAGGCCCTACGAGCAGTACTTC. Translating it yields CASSRRPYEQYF.

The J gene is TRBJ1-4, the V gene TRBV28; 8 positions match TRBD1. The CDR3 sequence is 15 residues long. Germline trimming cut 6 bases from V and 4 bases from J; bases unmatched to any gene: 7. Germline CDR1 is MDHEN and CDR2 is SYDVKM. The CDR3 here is CASRQPRGRNEKLFF. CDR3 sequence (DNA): TGTGCCAGCAGACAACCCAGGGGGCGTAATGAAAAACTGTTTTTT.

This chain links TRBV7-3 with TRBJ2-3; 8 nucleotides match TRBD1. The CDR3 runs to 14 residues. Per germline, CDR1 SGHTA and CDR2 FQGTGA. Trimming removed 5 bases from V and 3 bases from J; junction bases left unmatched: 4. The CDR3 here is CASSPGGTTDTQYF. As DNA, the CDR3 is TGTGCCAGCAGCCCAGGGGGCACGACAGATACGCAGTATTTT.

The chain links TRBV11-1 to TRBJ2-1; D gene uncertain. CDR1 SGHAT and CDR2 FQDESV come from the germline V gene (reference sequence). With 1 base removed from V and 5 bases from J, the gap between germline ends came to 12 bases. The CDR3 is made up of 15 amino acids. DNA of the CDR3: TGTGCCAGCAGCTTAGGGGCTAGGGAAAACAATGAGCAGTTCTTC. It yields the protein CASSLGARENNEQFF.

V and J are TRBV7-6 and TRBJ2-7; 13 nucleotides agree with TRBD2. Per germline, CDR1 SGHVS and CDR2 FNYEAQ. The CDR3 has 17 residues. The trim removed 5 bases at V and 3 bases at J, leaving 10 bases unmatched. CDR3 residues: CASSRTSGGDLNYEQYF. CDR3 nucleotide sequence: TGTGCCAGCAGCAGGACTAGCGGGGGAGATTTAAACTACGAGCAGTACTTC.

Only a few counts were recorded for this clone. In DNA, the CDR3 is TGTGCCAGTAGTATTTTCTCCCTGCCCCAGCATTTT. Residues: CASSIFSLPQHF. The genes are TRBV19 and TRBJ1-5; D remains unclear. The CDR3 has 12 amino acids. Germline assignment: CDR1 LNHDA and CDR2 SQIVND (reference sequence). Trimming shortened V by 3 bases and J by 9 bases, and 9 bases separated the two germline ends. The full variable domain, in which reference TRBV19 and TRBJ1-5 provide the parts outside the CDR3, is DGGITQSPKYLFRKEGQNVTLSCEQNLNHDAMYWYRQDPGQGLRLIYYSQIVNDFQKGDIAEGYSVSREKKESFPLTVTSAQKNPTAFYLCASSIFSLPQHFGDGTRLSIL.

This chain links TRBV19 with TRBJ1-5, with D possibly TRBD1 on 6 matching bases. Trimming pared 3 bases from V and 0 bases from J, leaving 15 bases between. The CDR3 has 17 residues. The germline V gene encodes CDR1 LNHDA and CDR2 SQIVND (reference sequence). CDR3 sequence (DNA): TGTGCCAGTAGTATCCGAGACAGGAGAAATAGCAATCAGCCCCAGCATTTT. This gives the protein CASSIRDRRNSNQPQHF.

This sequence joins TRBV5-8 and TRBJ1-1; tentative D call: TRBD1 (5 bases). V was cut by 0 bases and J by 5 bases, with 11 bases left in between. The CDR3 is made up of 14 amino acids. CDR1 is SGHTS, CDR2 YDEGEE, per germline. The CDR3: CASSLGGVGTEAFF. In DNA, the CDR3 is TGTGCCAGCAGCTTGGGAGGGGTCGGAACTGAAGCTTTCTTT.

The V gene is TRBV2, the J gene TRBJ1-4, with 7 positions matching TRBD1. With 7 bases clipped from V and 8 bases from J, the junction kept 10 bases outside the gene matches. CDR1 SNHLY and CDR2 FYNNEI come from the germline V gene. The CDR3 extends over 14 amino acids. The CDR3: CASTERQGYEKLFF. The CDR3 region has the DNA TGTGCCAGCACCGAACGACAGGGCTACGAAAAACTGTTTTTT.

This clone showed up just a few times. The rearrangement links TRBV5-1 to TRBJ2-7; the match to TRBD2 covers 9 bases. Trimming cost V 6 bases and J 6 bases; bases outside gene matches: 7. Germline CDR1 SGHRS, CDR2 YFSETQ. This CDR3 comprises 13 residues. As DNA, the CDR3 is TGCGCCAGCATGTTGCGGGGGGGCCTCGAGCAGTACTTC. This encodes CASMLRGGLEQYF.